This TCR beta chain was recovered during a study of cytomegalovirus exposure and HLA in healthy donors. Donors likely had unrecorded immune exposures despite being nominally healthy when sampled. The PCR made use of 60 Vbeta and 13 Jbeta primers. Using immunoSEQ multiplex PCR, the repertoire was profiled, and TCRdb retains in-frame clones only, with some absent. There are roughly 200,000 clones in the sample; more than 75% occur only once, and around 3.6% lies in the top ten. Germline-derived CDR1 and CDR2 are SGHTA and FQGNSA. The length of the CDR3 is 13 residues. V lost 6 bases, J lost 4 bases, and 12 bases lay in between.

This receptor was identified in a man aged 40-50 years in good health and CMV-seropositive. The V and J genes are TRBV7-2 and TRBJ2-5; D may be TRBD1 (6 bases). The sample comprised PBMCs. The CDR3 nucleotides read TGTGCCAGCAGTCCCGGACAGATAGAGACCCAGTACTTC. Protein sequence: CASSPGQIETQYF.